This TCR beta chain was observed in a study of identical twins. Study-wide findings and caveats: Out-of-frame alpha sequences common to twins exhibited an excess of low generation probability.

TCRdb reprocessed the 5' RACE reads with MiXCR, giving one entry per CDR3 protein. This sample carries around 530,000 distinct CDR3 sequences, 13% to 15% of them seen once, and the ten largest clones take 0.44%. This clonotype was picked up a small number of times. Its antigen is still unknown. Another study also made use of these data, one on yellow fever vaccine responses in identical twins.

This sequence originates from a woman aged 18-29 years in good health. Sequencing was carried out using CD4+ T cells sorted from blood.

For the CDR3, the DNA is TGTGCCATCAGTGAGAATGGACAGGCTGGAAACACCATATATTTT. This translates into CAISENGQAGNTIYF. The V gene is TRBV10-3, the J gene TRBJ1-3; 7 positions match TRBD1. Germline lookup yields CDR1 ENHRY and CDR2 SYGVKD. The CDR3 contains 15 residues. The V gene end was trimmed by 2 bases and the J gene end by 2 bases; junction bases not matched to a gene: 3.